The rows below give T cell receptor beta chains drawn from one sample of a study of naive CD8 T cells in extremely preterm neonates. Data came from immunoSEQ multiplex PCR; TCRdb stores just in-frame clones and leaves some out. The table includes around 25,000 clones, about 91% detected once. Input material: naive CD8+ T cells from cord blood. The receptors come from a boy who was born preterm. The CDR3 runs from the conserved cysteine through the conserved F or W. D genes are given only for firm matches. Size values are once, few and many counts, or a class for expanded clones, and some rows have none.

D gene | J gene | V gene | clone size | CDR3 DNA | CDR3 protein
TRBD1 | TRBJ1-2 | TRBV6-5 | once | TGTGCCAGCAGTTACTCCGGGACAGGGGATGACTATGGCTACACCTTC | CASSYSGTGDDYGYTF
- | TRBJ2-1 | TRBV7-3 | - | TGTGCCAGCAGCTTAGACAACTCCTACAATGAGCAGTTCTTC | CASSLDNSYNEQFF
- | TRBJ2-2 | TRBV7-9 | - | TGTGCCAGCAGCTTAGGCTCACAGGAGCTGTTTTTT | CASSLGSQELFF
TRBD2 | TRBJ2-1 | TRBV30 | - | TGTGCCTGGAGTGTAGCGGGGGGCTACAATGAGCAGTTCTTC | CAWSVAGGYNEQFF
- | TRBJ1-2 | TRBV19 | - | TGTGCCAGTAGGGGGTATGGCTACACCTTC | CASRGYGYTF
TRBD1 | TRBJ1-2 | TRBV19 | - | TGTGCCAGTAGTAAGACAGGGGAGTATGGCTACACCTTC | CASSKTGEYGYTF
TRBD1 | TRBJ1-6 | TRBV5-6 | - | TGTGCCAGCAGCTTGGCAGGGGGCAATTCACCCCTCCACTTT | CASSLAGGNSPLHF
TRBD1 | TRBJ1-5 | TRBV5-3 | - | TGTGCCAGAAGCAGGACAGGGAAATATCAGCCCCAGCATTTT | CARSRTGKYQPQHF
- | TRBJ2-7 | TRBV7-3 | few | TGTGCCAGCAGCTTGGACAGCTCCTACGAGCAGTACTTC | CASSLDSSYEQYF
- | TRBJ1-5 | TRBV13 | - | TGTGCCAGCAGCTTAGGACAAAATCAGCCCCAGCATTTT | CASSLGQNQPQHF
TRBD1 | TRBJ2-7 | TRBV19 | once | TGTGCCAGTAGACAGGGGGCCTACGAGCAGTACTTC | CASRQGAYEQYF
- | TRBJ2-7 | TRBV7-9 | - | TGTGCCAGCAGCTTAGCGACCTACGAGCAGTACTTC | CASSLATYEQYF
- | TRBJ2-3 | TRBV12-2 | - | TGTGCAAGTCGCTTAGGGGGGTCAGATACGCAGTATTTT | CASRLGGSDTQYF
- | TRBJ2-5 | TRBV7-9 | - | TGTGCCAGCAGCCCCCAGGGAGAGACCCAGTACTTC | CASSPQGETQYF
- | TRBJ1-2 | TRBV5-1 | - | TGCGCCAGCAGCTTGGGGGGCTATGGCTACACCTTC | CASSLGGYGYTF
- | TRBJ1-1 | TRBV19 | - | TGTGCCAGTAGTATAGACATGAACACTGAAGCTTTCTTT | CASSIDMNTEAFF
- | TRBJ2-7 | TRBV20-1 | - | TGCAGTGCTAGTGGAGGGGGCGAGCAGTACTTC | CSASGGGEQYF